Presented here are 26 T cell receptor beta chains from one specimen sequenced in a study of cytomegalovirus exposure and HLA in healthy donors. The study ran its PCR with 60 Vbeta and 13 Jbeta primers. Sequencing used immunoSEQ multiplex PCR; TCRdb keeps in-frame clones, though not all of them. This sample's clone table lists about 130,000 clones. The source material was PBMCs. All receptors derive from a man between 35 and 55 years old in good health and CMV-seronegative.

The genes are TRBV27 and TRBJ2-7; TRBD2 matches 8 bases. Germline CDR1 MNHEY, CDR2 SMNVEV (reference sequence). This CDR3 contains 15 residues. Trimming removed 3 bases from V and 3 bases from J; junction bases left unmatched: 7. The CDR3 spells CASSLTREEYYEQYF. CDR3 DNA: TGTGCCAGCAGTTTGACGCGGGAGGAGTACTACGAGCAGTACTTC.

The chain joins TRBV9 to TRBJ2-3; the D gene is possibly TRBD2 (6 bases). Trimming took off 4 bases at V and 5 bases at J, with 17 bases between the two ends. The germline gives CDR1 SGDLS, CDR2 YYNGEE. CDR3 length equals 15 residues. This chain's CDR3 is CASSRGLTTLDTQYF. CDR3 nucleotides: TGTGCCAGCAGCAGGGGACTTACAACCCTAGATACGCAGTATTTT.

The chain has TRBV6-6 and TRBJ2-5; TRBD2 aligns across 9 bases. The junction had 8 bases not matched to a gene; V was cut back by 6 bases and J by 0 bases. The CDR3 runs to 16 residues. Germline V gene data show CDR1 as MNHNY and CDR2 as SVGAGI (reference sequence). CDR3 region: CASRSRLAAHQETQYF. The CDR3 coding sequence is TGTGCCAGCAGGTCCCGACTAGCGGCCCACCAAGAGACCCAGTACTTC.

The gene calls are TRBV5-6 and TRBJ1-1, with D perhaps matching TRBD1 (6 bases). Germline values: CDR1 SGHDT, CDR2 YYEEEE. The V end lost 0 bases, the J end lost 8 bases, and 14 bases lay between the germline ends. The CDR3 sequence is 14 residues long. This chain's CDR3 is CASSLEAGEGEAFF. CDR3 nucleotide sequence: TGTGCCAGCAGCTTGGAGGCAGGGGAGGGGGAAGCTTTCTTT. The variable domain in full, completed from reference TRBV5-6 and TRBJ1-1, reads DAGVTQSPTHLIKTRGQQVTLRCSPKSGHDTVSWYQQALGQGPQFIFQYYEEEERQRGNFPDRFSGHQFPNYSSELNVNALLLGDSALYLCASSLEAGEGEAFFGQGTRLTVV.

The rearrangement joins TRBV5-1 to TRBJ2-3, with 7 bases identical to TRBD2. In germline, CDR1 is SGHRS, CDR2 YFSETQ. CDR3 length: 16 amino acids. Germline trimming cut 7 bases from V and 0 bases from J; bases unmatched to any gene: 11. CDR3 in DNA: TGCGCCAGCCACAACGGAGCGGGATCTAGCACAGATACGCAGTATTTT. Amino acid sequence: CASHNGAGSSTDTQYF.

The chain uses TRBV11-2 and TRBJ1-4, with D possibly TRBD1 on 5 matching bases. V lost 5 bases to trimming and J lost 8 bases, with 15 bases between them. This CDR3 is built from 14 residues. In germline, CDR1 is SGHAT, CDR2 FQNNGV. The CDR3 nucleotides are TGTGCCAGCAGCCCCACCAGGGTTCGGGAAAAACTGTTTTTT. Translated: CASSPTRVREKLFF.

The rearrangement uses TRBV10-2 and TRBJ2-7, with TRBD1 identical over 8 bases. The J segment lost 3 bases and the V segment lost 3 bases, leaving 7 bases of the junction unmatched. CDR1 is WSHSY and CDR2 is SAAADI in the germline V gene. CDR3 length equals 15 residues. The CDR3 DNA reads as TGCGCCAGCAGTGACCAGGGCAGGGGGCACTACGAGCAGTACTTC. Translation gives CASSDQGRGHYEQYF.

This chain's CDR3 is CASSEGGYEQYF. The DNA of the CDR3 is TGTGCCAGCAGTGAAGGAGGCTACGAGCAGTACTTC. This chain uses TRBV6-1 with TRBJ2-7; D not resolved. Between the trimmed V and J ends, which lost 1 base and 3 bases, there was a span of 4 bases. Germline V gives CDR1 MNHNS, CDR2 SASEGT. The CDR3 has 12 amino acids.

The chain recombines TRBV13 with TRBJ2-3, with 13 bases that match TRBD2. Germline CDR1 PRHDT, CDR2 FYEKMQ (reference sequence). CDR3 length equals 19 residues. The J segment lost 0 bases and the V segment lost 5 bases, leaving 11 bases of the junction unmatched. Here the CDR3 DNA reads TGTGCCAGCAGCACACCCACGGGACTAGCGGGATTTAGCACAGATACGCAGTATTTT. It translates to CASSTPTGLAGFSTDTQYF.

This chain uses TRBV11-2 with TRBJ2-3; no definite D call. The germline V and J ends were trimmed by 4 bases and 3 bases, with 5 bases remaining between them. Looked up from germline, CDR1 is SGHAT and CDR2 is FQNNGV. The CDR3 contains 12 residues. The CDR3 DNA is TGTGCCAGCAGCTATTCAACAGATACGCAGTATTTT. It encodes CASSYSTDTQYF.

The genes are TRBV30 and TRBJ2-7, with TRBD2 as a possible D gene (6 bases). CDR1 is GTSNPN, CDR2 SVGIG, per germline (reference sequence). This CDR3 has 14 amino acids. V was cut by 5 bases and J by 4 bases, with 18 bases left in between. CDR3 residues: CAWRRRALGYEQYF. The CDR3 region has the DNA TGTGCCTGGCGGAGGAGGGCTCTAGGGTACGAGCAGTACTTC.

V gene TRBV10-3 combines with J gene TRBJ2-2; 11 nucleotides agree with TRBD2. The V gene end was trimmed by 6 bases and the J gene end by 3 bases; junction bases not matched to a gene: 3. This CDR3 region has 15 residues. Germline loops: CDR1 ENHRY, CDR2 SYGVKD. The CDR3 DNA follows: TGTGCCATCAGACTAGCGGGAGTATACACCGGGGAGCTGTTTTTT. Amino acids: CAIRLAGVYTGELFF.

V and J are TRBV4-2 and TRBJ1-5; no clear D gene. This CDR3 spans 15 amino acids. Trimming took off 8 bases at V and 5 bases at J, with 19 bases between the two ends. Germline assignment: CDR1 LGHNA and CDR2 YNFKEQ. The CDR3 DNA sequence: TGTGCCAGCCTAATCCTACGCAGGATAGATCAGCCCCAGCATTTT. Encoded protein: CASLILRRIDQPQHF.

The chain employs TRBV9 and TRBJ2-1; D is possibly TRBD2 (5 bases). This CDR3 spans 12 amino acids. Between the trimmed V and J ends, which lost 0 bases and 7 bases, there was a span of 5 bases. Germline V gives CDR1 SGDLS, CDR2 YYNGEE. CDR3 coding DNA: TGTGCCAGCAGCGTAGTAGCGAATGAGCAGTTCTTC. Protein sequence: CASSVVANEQFF. The variable domain in full, with the rest retrieved from reference TRBV9 and TRBJ2-1, is DSGVTQTPKHLITATGQRVTLRCSPRSGDLSVYWYQQSLDQGLQFLIQYYNGEERAKGNILERFSAQQFPDLHSELNLSSLELGDSALYFCASSVVANEQFFGPGTRLTVL.

CDR3 region: CASSPGQGFGTEAFF. The CDR3, as DNA: TGCGCCAGCAGTCCGGGACAGGGATTCGGGACTGAAGCTTTCTTT. The V and J genes are TRBV10-1 and TRBJ1-1; TRBD1 matches 9 bases. With V trimmed by 5 bases and J by 5 bases, 9 bases remained unmatched. The V gene's germline CDR1 is WNHNN and CDR2 SYGVQD (reference sequence). CDR3 length: 15 amino acids.

The J gene is TRBJ2-3, the V gene TRBV29-1, with 8 positions matching TRBD1. The CDR3 is made up of 12 amino acids. V lost 4 bases to trimming and J lost 6 bases; unmatched junction nucleotides: 3. The germline V gene encodes CDR1 SQVTM and CDR2 ANQGSEA. CDR3 bases: TGCAGCGTTGGGACAGGGAGGGATACGCAGTATTTT. Translated, it gives CSVGTGRDTQYF.

V and J are TRBV6-5 and TRBJ2-3; D is possibly TRBD1 (6 bases). This CDR3 comprises 13 residues. Between the trimmed V and J ends, which lost 7 bases and 3 bases, there was a span of 11 bases. Germline CDR1 MNHEY, CDR2 SVGAGI. CDR3 residues: CASTMRGTDTQYF. CDR3 nucleotide sequence: TGTGCCAGCACCATGAGGGGGACAGATACGCAGTATTTT.

The chain is built from TRBV11-2 and TRBJ1-5; possible D gene TRBD1, 5 bases. Trimming took 6 bases from V and 4 from J, leaving 16 bases between them. CDR3 length: 15 amino acids. CDR1 and CDR2 from the germline V gene are SGHAT and FQNNGV. DNA of the CDR3: TGTGCCAGCAGAGGAAGTCAGGGCCGAAATCAGCCCCAGCATTTT. This gives the protein CASRGSQGRNQPQHF.

The chain couples TRBV5-6 to TRBJ1-5; D gene ambiguous. This CDR3 is 14 amino acids long. CDR1 SGHDT and CDR2 YYEEEE come from the germline V gene. V was pared by 0 bases and J by 7 bases, with 11 bases between. CDR3 loop: CASSLGAAGQPQHF. Written as DNA, the CDR3 is TGTGCCAGCAGCTTGGGGGCGGCGGGACAGCCCCAGCATTTT.

V is TRBV2 and J is TRBJ1-2; 7 bases align to TRBD1. V lost 4 bases to trimming and J lost 2 bases; unmatched junction nucleotides: 10. Germline loops: CDR1 SNHLY, CDR2 FYNNEI. This CDR3 contains 16 residues. CDR3 nucleotides: TGTGCCAGCAGTGCGAGGACAGGAACATCCAACTATGGCTACACCTTC. It specifies CASSARTGTSNYGYTF.

The gene calls are TRBV7-9 and TRBJ2-7; a weak D match, TRBD2 (5 bases). The CDR3 totals 15 residues. The germline V and J ends were trimmed by 3 bases and 0 bases, with 12 bases remaining between them. Germline V lookup: CDR1 SEHNR, CDR2 FQNEAQ (reference sequence). The CDR3 spells CASSFFGGSSYEQYF. The CDR3 DNA is TGTGCCAGCAGCTTCTTTGGCGGGTCCTCCTACGAGCAGTACTTC.

The chain has TRBV5-6 and TRBJ1-3; D not resolved. The CDR3 is 14 residues long. The V gene's germline CDR1 is SGHDT and CDR2 YYEEEE. V was clipped by 7 bases and J by 3 bases, with 14 bases between them. The CDR3 DNA sequence: TGTGCCAGCGAGGATGGCAGAATTGGAAACACCATATATTTT. It is translated as CASEDGRIGNTIYF.

V gene TRBV5-4 combines with J gene TRBJ1-1; 9 bases line up with TRBD1. The CDR3 spans 15 residues. Germline trimming cut 4 bases from V and 0 bases from J; bases unmatched to any gene: 4. Looked up from germline, CDR1 is SGHNT and CDR2 is YYREEE (reference sequence). The CDR3 here is CASSLGTGMNTEAFF. The CDR3 DNA sequence: TGTGCCAGCAGCCTCGGGACAGGGATGAACACTGAAGCTTTCTTT.

The chain couples TRBV11-3 to TRBJ2-2, with 13 bases aligning to TRBD2. V lost 0 bases, J lost 8 bases, and 6 bases stayed unmatched. CDR3 length: 17 amino acids. From germline, CDR1 is SGHNT and CDR2 YENEEA. The CDR3 is CASSLDVRLAGGGELFF. CDR3 nucleotides: TGTGCCAGCAGCTTAGATGTCCGACTAGCGGGAGGTGGGGAGCTGTTTTTT.

This clone shows up as medium-sized by frequency. V usage is TRBV10-3 and J usage is TRBJ1-4; D might be TRBD1 (5 bases). Trimming took 3 bases from V and 7 from J, leaving 12 bases between them. Looked up from germline, CDR1 is ENHRY and CDR2 is SYGVKD. The CDR3 spans 14 residues. The CDR3 here is CAISDRASPEKLFF. DNA of the CDR3: TGTGCCATCAGTGACAGGGCCTCACCTGAAAAACTGTTTTTT.

V gene TRBV7-9 combines with J gene TRBJ2-3; 9 nucleotides line up with TRBD1. The CDR3 length is 16 residues. Germline V lookup: CDR1 SEHNR, CDR2 FQNEAQ (reference sequence). With V trimmed by 5 bases and J by 2 bases, 8 bases remained unmatched. For the CDR3, the DNA is TGTGCCAGCAGCGTACTCGGGACAGGGTACACAGATACGCAGTATTTT. It codes for CASSVLGTGYTDTQYF.